The 13 T cell receptor beta chains reported below all come from one sample, sequenced in a study of blood T cells in healthy people across ages. Combining a sample-barcoded 5' primer with a J-beta primer mix, a second PCR ran for roughly 7 to 12 cycles. TCRdb passed the 5' RACE reads through MiXCR, listing each CDR3 protein once. The sample lists around 990,000 distinct CDR3 sequences, approximately 38% occurring once. Sample: blood. The receptors here all came from a man between 18 and 35 years old in good health.

The table lists this clonotype with a few counts. The chain links TRBV6-6 to TRBJ2-3, with TRBD2 identical over 8 bases. The CDR3 runs to 14 residues. Trimming removed 5 bases from V and 1 base from J; junction bases left unmatched: 2. CDR1 is MNHNY, CDR2 SVGAGI, per germline (reference sequence). CDR3 coding DNA: TGTGCCAGCAGTGCGCGGGGGGGCACAGATACGCAGTATTTT. Protein sequence: CASSARGGTDTQYF.

The chain combines TRBV4-1 with TRBJ1-6, with D unclear. Trimming took off 0 bases at V and 0 bases at J, with 9 bases between the two ends. This CDR3 is built from 17 residues. In germline, CDR1 is MGHRA, CDR2 YSYEKL. CDR3 amino acids: CASSQEPTDSYNSPLHF. CDR3 in DNA: TGCGCCAGCAGCCAAGAACCCACAGACTCCTATAATTCACCCCTCCACTTT.

In the case of this clonotype: One end of the junction fails to match germline, which may point to a read error. This chain connects TRBV7-7 to TRBJ2-3, with D possibly matching TRBD2 (5 bases). The CDR3 consists of 14 residues. The germline CDR1 and CDR2 sequences are SSHAT and FNYEAQ (reference sequence). The CDR3, as DNA: TGTGCTAGCAGCCTAGCAGTCACCTCACATACGCAGTATTTT. This codes for CASSLAVTSHTQYF.

This clonotype was counted between two and nine times. The chain uses TRBV5-6 and TRBJ1-5, with TRBD1 matching 9 bases. Trimming removed 5 bases from V and 4 bases from J; junction bases left unmatched: 7. The CDR3 spans 15 residues. The V gene's germline CDR1 is SGHDT and CDR2 YYEEEE. The CDR3 DNA is TGTGCCAGCAGTTACGGGACAGGGAGGAATCAGCCCCAGCATTTT. Translating it yields CASSYGTGRNQPQHF.

The CDR3 spells CSARSPLGARPTEAFF. DNA of the CDR3: TGCAGTGCTAGATCCCCCCTGGGGGCCAGGCCCACTGAAGCTTTCTTT. V usage is TRBV20-1 and J usage is TRBJ1-1; D might be TRBD1 (6 bases). Germline CDR1 and CDR2: DFQATT and SNEGSKA (reference sequence). The CDR3 has 16 amino acids. Trimming removed 2 bases from V and 4 bases from J, with 20 bases in between.

This chain joins TRBV20-1 and TRBJ2-3, with 13 bases that match TRBD2. The length of the CDR3 is 19 residues. The V gene's germline CDR1 is DFQATT and CDR2 SNEGSKA (reference sequence). V shed 7 bases and J 3 bases; nucleotides not matched to a gene: 19. CDR3 loop: CSDTPTRTSGGIRTDTQYF. In nucleotides, the CDR3 is TGCAGTGATACCCCAACCCGGACTAGCGGGGGTATTAGGACAGATACGCAGTATTTT.

This clonotype was picked up many times. The chain has TRBV29-1 and TRBJ1-2, with D uncertain. The length of the CDR3 is 10 residues. Germline V lookup: CDR1 SQVTM, CDR2 ANQGSEA. The CDR3 sequence: CSYSNDGYTF. CDR3 DNA sequence: TGCAGTTATAGTAATGATGGCTACACCTTC.

V usage is TRBV20-1 and J usage is TRBJ2-5; the match to TRBD2 covers 8 bases. Germline CDR1 reads DFQATT; CDR2 reads SNEGSKA (reference sequence). V lost 1 base to trimming and J lost 4 bases; unmatched junction nucleotides: 2. This CDR3 spans 13 amino acids. The CDR3 DNA sequence: TGCAGTGCTAGAGTTAGCGGGGCAGAGACCCAGTACTTC. Its protein product is CSARVSGAETQYF.

The V gene is TRBV12-3 or TRBV12-4, the J gene TRBJ1-2; no firm D call. Trimming took off 5 bases at V and 6 bases at J, with 13 bases between the two ends. The CDR3 contains 13 residues. CDR3 nucleotides: TGTGCCAGCAGTGTAGGGTGGGCTGATGGCTACACCTTC. Its protein is CASSVGWADGYTF.

This clonotype showed up just a few times. J is TRBJ2-3 and V is TRBV6-6, with TRBD2 identical over 8 bases. Germline V gene sequence: CDR1 MNHNY, CDR2 SVGAGI (reference sequence). Trimming removed 5 bases from V and 1 base from J; junction bases left unmatched: 8. The CDR3 has 16 residues. CDR3 nucleotides: TGTGCCAGCAGTGGGACTGGCGGGGGGCGCACAGATACGCAGTATTTT. Translating gives CASSGTGGGRTDTQYF.

This rearrangement joins TRBV6-1 to TRBJ1-1; 10 positions match TRBD1. Trimming at V came to 3 bases and at J to 4 bases, leaving 8 bases not matched to a gene. This CDR3 spans 16 amino acids. Germline loops: CDR1 MNHNS, CDR2 SASEGT. The CDR3 here is CASSDWDRGFRTEAFF. DNA for the CDR3: TGTGCCAGCAGTGATTGGGACAGGGGATTTCGCACTGAAGCTTTCTTT.

V and J are TRBV18 and TRBJ1-1, with a weak D call TRBD1 (6 bases). Germline CDR1 reads KGHSH; CDR2 reads LQKENI. The CDR3 spans 14 residues. V lost 2 bases to trimming and J lost 3 bases, with 10 bases between them. CDR3 coding DNA: TGTGCCAGCTCACCAGAGACAGGATACACTGAAGCTTTCTTT. Its protein is CASSPETGYTEAFF.

This clonotype occurred once. This may stem from a read error, because a much larger clone lies one nucleotide away. This chain connects TRBV29-1 to TRBJ2-1, with 10 bases matching TRBD2. The CDR3 consists of 15 residues. The V gene's germline CDR1 is SQVTM and CDR2 ANQGSEA. CDR3 loop: CSVEDGLAAINEQSF. The DNA for the CDR3 is TGCAGCGTTGAAGACGGACTAGCGGCGATCAATGAGCAGTCCTTC.